Each of the 29 T cell receptor beta chains below was sequenced from the same sample in a study of T cell responses to AZD1222 COVID-19 vaccine. Sequenced by immunoSEQ multiplex PCR; TCRdb stores in-frame clones only, minus some. The sample has hundreds of thousands of clones; 90% to 95% are singletons. Material: peripheral blood, obtained on day 0 of MenACWY control vaccination. The receptors stem from an adult in good health.

In the case of this clone: Distinct nucleotide sequences in the sample also encode this CDR3. The chain is built from TRBV6-5 and TRBJ1-3; unclear D gene. This CDR3 comprises 13 residues. V was clipped by 2 bases and J by 4 bases, with 6 bases between them. CDR1 is MNHEY, CDR2 SVGAGI, per germline. The CDR3 sequence: CASSYDAGNTIYF. For the CDR3, the DNA is TGTGCCAGCAGTTACGATGCCGGAAACACCATATATTTT.

Only one count was recorded for this clone. V is TRBV5-8 and J is TRBJ1-1; no reliable D call. This CDR3 has 15 amino acids. Germline CDR1 is SGHTS and CDR2 is YDEGEE. V was clipped by 4 bases and J by 1 base, with 14 bases between them. The CDR3 DNA follows: TGTGCCAGCAGCCAACCGACTTGGAAGAACACTGAAGCTTTCTTT. It encodes CASSQPTWKNTEAFF.

The J gene is TRBJ1-1, the V gene TRBV4-3, with unresolved D. In germline, CDR1 is LGHNA, CDR2 YSLEER. The CDR3 totals 15 residues. The ends were cut back, 2 bases at V and 5 bases at J, with 15 bases in the middle. CDR3 region: CASSQHYTAVTEAFF. CDR3 sequence (DNA): TGCGCCAGCAGCCAACACTATACAGCTGTAACTGAAGCTTTCTTT.

The chain has TRBV14 and TRBJ1-1; D is uncertain. CDR1 and CDR2 from the germline V gene are SGHDN and FVKESK. This CDR3 is 13 amino acids long. The germline V and J ends were trimmed by 1 base and 8 bases, with 11 bases remaining between them. The CDR3 region has the DNA TGTGCCAGCAGCCAAGTTCGGACGGGAGAAGCTTTCTTT. Its protein is CASSQVRTGEAFF.

Turning to this clone: Other DNA sequences within the sample encode an identical CDR3. The CDR3 DNA follows: TGTGCCAGCAGCTTCGCCGAGACCCAGTACTTC. It is translated as CASSFAETQYF. This rearrangement joins TRBV7-9 to TRBJ2-5; D not certain. Trimming pared 3 bases from V and 5 bases from J, leaving 4 bases between. This CDR3 is built from 11 residues. Germline V gives CDR1 SEHNR, CDR2 FQNEAQ (reference sequence).

There are a few counts of this clone. The chain joins TRBV12-5 to TRBJ1-1, with a tentative D call TRBD1 (5 bases). V gave up 2 bases and J gave up 3 bases, with 16 bases separating them. Per the germline V gene, CDR1 is LGHNT and CDR2 is FRNRAP. The CDR3 consists of 16 residues. CDR3 in amino acids: CASGLLRMSGHTEAFF. CDR3 bases: TGTGCTAGTGGTTTGCTTCGGATGTCGGGGCACACTGAAGCTTTCTTT.

The chain joins TRBV4-1 to TRBJ1-2; D ambiguous. Germline values: CDR1 MGHRA, CDR2 YSYEKL. V lost 0 bases and J lost 6, with 17 bases in between. The CDR3 loop spans 16 amino acids. CDR3 protein: CASSQDRRTALDGYTF. The CDR3 coding sequence is TGCGCCAGCAGCCAAGATAGGAGGACGGCCCTTGATGGCTACACCTTC.

Concerning this clone itself: Other DNA sequences from this sample encode an identical CDR3 as well. The rearrangement links TRBV5-1 to TRBJ2-3; no clear D. V was trimmed by 0 bases and J by 2 bases, leaving 7 bases between them. The CDR3 has 14 residues. The V gene's germline CDR1 is SGHRS and CDR2 YFSETQ. This CDR3 reads CASSLVQITDTQYF. Written as DNA, the CDR3 is TGCGCCAGCAGCTTGGTTCAGATCACAGATACGCAGTATTTT.

This CDR3 is CASRGQAEKLFF. Written as DNA, the CDR3 is TGTGCCAGCAGGGGACAGGCGGAAAAACTGTTTTTT. V is TRBV2 and J is TRBJ1-4, with 8 bases fitting TRBD1. The CDR3 is 12 amino acids. Looked up from germline, CDR1 is SNHLY and CDR2 is FYNNEI. Losses at the gene ends were 6 bases for V and 8 bases for J; bases not matched to a gene: 2.

A word on this clone: An end of the junction differs from the germline gene, which may be a read error. The genes are TRBV29-1 and TRBJ2-1; 10 nucleotides match TRBD1. CDR1 and CDR2 from the germline V gene are SQVTM and ANQGSEA. The CDR3 runs to 18 residues. The CDR3 reads CSVVHRGTGGQGDNGQFF. The CDR3 DNA follows: TGCAGCGTTGTCCACAGGGGGACAGGAGGACAGGGGGACAATGGGCAGTTCTTC.

The rearrangement joins TRBV5-8 to TRBJ1-5, with D unclear. The CDR3 has 18 residues. Germline V gene data show CDR1 as SGHTS and CDR2 as YDEGEE. V lost 4 bases and J lost 0, with 20 bases in between. The CDR3 nucleotides read TGTGCCAGCAGCACCGGACGGGGAGCAATTTATAGCAATCAGCCCCAGCATTTT. It encodes CASSTGRGAIYSNQPQHF.

CDR3 amino acids: CASSPPVGIVPYNSPLHF. In DNA, the CDR3 is TGTGCCAGCAGCCCCCCGGTGGGGATTGTTCCCTATAATTCACCCCTCCACTTT. This rearrangement joins TRBV21-1 to TRBJ1-6. TRBV21-1 is shown as a pseudogene. The CDR3 covers 18 residues.

This chain uses TRBV6-1 with TRBJ1-2; no reliable D call. Germline V gene sequence: CDR1 MNHNS, CDR2 SASEGT. Trimming took off 3 bases at V and 5 bases at J, with 19 bases between the two ends. CDR3 size: 16 residues. The CDR3 reads CASSDFIGSTSYGYTF. DNA for the CDR3: TGTGCCAGCAGTGATTTTATTGGCAGCACTTCTTATGGCTACACCTTC.

The J gene is TRBJ2-3, the V gene TRBV28; perhaps TRBD1 as D (6 bases). Germline V gene lookup returns CDR1 MDHEN and CDR2 SYDVKM. The V end was cut by 6 bases, the J end by 2 bases, with 15 bases between. The CDR3 runs to 15 residues. CDR3 coding DNA: TGTGCCAGCAGCAGAACAGGGAGCCTCACAGATACGCAGTATTTT. Translated: CASSRTGSLTDTQYF.

CDR3 DNA: TGCGCCAGCAGCTTGGGGCATACAACTAATGAAAAACTGTTTTTT. Its translation: CASSLGHTTNEKLFF. V and J are TRBV5-1 and TRBJ1-4; no firm D call. V was trimmed by 0 bases and J by 0 bases, leaving 6 bases between them. Per the germline V gene, CDR1 is SGHRS and CDR2 is YFSETQ. The CDR3 runs 15 residues.

V usage is TRBV7-3 and J usage is TRBJ2-3; 7 bases fit TRBD2. The CDR3 spans 16 residues. The junction had 6 bases not matched to a gene; V was cut back by 2 bases and J by 1 base. The germline gives CDR1 SGHTA, CDR2 FQGTGA. CDR3 nucleotides: TGTGCCAGCAGCTTAGGGGCGGGAGCCGGCACAGATACGCAGTATTTT. Residues: CASSLGAGAGTDTQYF.

The chain is built from TRBV7-9 and TRBJ1-6; D gene ambiguous. V was shortened by 5 bases and J by 7 bases, with 15 bases between the two germline ends. CDR1 and CDR2 from the germline V gene are SEHNR and FQNEAQ (reference sequence). This CDR3 region has 15 residues. The CDR3 protein is CASSPGPGMNSPLHF. CDR3 DNA sequence: TGTGCCAGCAGCCCAGGCCCAGGCATGAATTCACCCCTCCACTTT.

The chain joins TRBV29-1 to TRBJ1-4; D possibly corresponds to TRBD1 (5 bases). The V gene lost 7 bases and the J gene lost 8 bases, with 17 bases spanning the gap. The germline CDR1 and CDR2 sequences are SQVTM and ANQGSEA. The CDR3 is made up of 13 amino acids. The CDR3 is CSASGTRHEKLFF. In DNA form, the CDR3 reads TGCAGCGCCTCCGGGACCAGGCACGAAAAACTGTTTTTT.

The chain links TRBV15 to TRBJ1-5, with D possibly matching TRBD1 (5 bases). CDR3 length: 15 amino acids. Germline CDR1 reads LNHNV; CDR2 reads YYDKDF (reference sequence). V was shortened by 0 bases and J by 5 bases, with 11 bases between the two germline ends. In DNA form, the CDR3 reads TGTGCCACCAGCAGAGATCGTGGGGGGTATCAGCCCCAGCATTTT. Amino acid sequence: CATSRDRGGYQPQHF.

The chain employs TRBV19 and TRBJ1-5; the D gene is possibly TRBD1 (6 bases). The CDR3 is 14 amino acids. V gave up 7 bases and J gave up 5 bases, with 15 bases separating them. Germline-derived CDR1 and CDR2 are LNHDA and SQIVND (reference sequence). The CDR3 DNA follows: TGTGCCAGTAAAACCCTCCAGGGGTATCAGCCCCAGCATTTT. Its protein is CASKTLQGYQPQHF. Combining the CDR3 with reference TRBV19 and TRBJ1-5 gives the whole variable domain DGGITQSPKYLFRKEGQNVTLSCEQNLNHDAMYWYRQDPGQGLRLIYYSQIVNDFQKGDIAEGYSVSREKKESFPLTVTSAQKNPTAFYLCASKTLQGYQPQHFGDGTRLSIL.

CDR3 in amino acids: CASSTPGTGDNEQFF. The CDR3 nucleotides are TGCGCCAGCAGTACCCCGGGGACAGGAGACAATGAGCAGTTCTTC. V and J are TRBV10-1 and TRBJ2-1; 8 bases align to TRBD1. With V trimmed by 5 bases and J by 5 bases, 8 bases remained unmatched. The CDR3 consists of 15 residues. Germline assignment: CDR1 WNHNN and CDR2 SYGVQD (reference sequence).

This sequence joins TRBV2 and TRBJ1-2; D ambiguous. The CDR3 totals 14 residues. The ends were cut back, 5 bases at V and 7 bases at J, with 17 bases in the middle. Per germline, CDR1 SNHLY and CDR2 FYNNEI. The CDR3 here is CASSLGFGASGYTF. CDR3 DNA sequence: TGTGCCAGCAGTCTAGGGTTCGGCGCTTCTGGCTACACCTTC.

This sequence joins TRBV18 and TRBJ1-6, with a tentative D call TRBD1 (6 bases). The CDR3 totals 16 residues. The germline gives CDR1 KGHSH, CDR2 LQKENI. Between the trimmed V and J ends, which lost 0 bases and 7 bases, there was a span of 13 bases. The CDR3 DNA is TGTGCCAGCTCACCACCCAACAGGGCTCAGAATTCACCCCTCCACTTT. Its translation is CASSPPNRAQNSPLHF.

The chain joins TRBV2 to TRBJ2-3, with 11 bases fitting TRBD2. The CDR3 is 16 amino acids. Losses at the gene ends were 4 bases for V and 2 bases for J; bases not matched to a gene: 5. The germline gives CDR1 SNHLY, CDR2 FYNNEI. For the CDR3, the DNA is TGTGCCAGCAGTGCCCAGACTAGCGGGGTCACAGATACGCAGTATTTT. Residues: CASSAQTSGVTDTQYF.

The rearrangement links TRBV6-5 to TRBJ1-1; weak D call: TRBD1 (6 bases). The CDR3 loop spans 15 amino acids. The V gene lost 4 bases and the J gene lost 5 bases, with 17 bases spanning the gap. Germline-derived CDR1 and CDR2 are MNHEY and SVGAGI. In DNA, the CDR3 is TGTGCCAGCAGTTCGCCGGGACATAGTTATACTGAAGCTTTCTTT. Translation: CASSSPGHSYTEAFF.

The V gene is TRBV4-2, the J gene TRBJ2-5; D gene ambiguous. The ends were cut back, 1 base at V and 4 bases at J, with 7 bases in the middle. The germline CDR1 and CDR2 sequences are LGHNA and YNFKEQ. The length of the CDR3 is 13 residues. CDR3: CASSQGLSETQYF. The CDR3, as DNA: TGTGCCAGCAGCCAAGGTTTATCAGAGACCCAGTACTTC.

The genes are TRBV25-1 and TRBJ2-2, with 10 bases lining up with TRBD1. Trimming at V came to 4 bases and at J to 6 bases, leaving 5 bases not matched to a gene. Germline CDR1 and CDR2: MGHDK and SYGVNS. CDR3 length: 15 residues. CDR3 protein: CASSGRDRGPGELFF. The CDR3 nucleotides are TGTGCCAGCAGTGGTCGGGACAGGGGTCCCGGGGAGCTGTTTTTT. Combining the CDR3 with reference TRBV25-1 and TRBJ2-2 gives the whole variable domain EADIYQTPRYLVIGTGKKITLECSQTMGHDKMYWYQQDPGMELHLIHYSYGVNSTEKGDLSSESTVSRIRTEHFPLTLESARPSHTSQYLCASSGRDRGPGELFFGEGSRLTVL.

The chain employs TRBV5-1 and TRBJ2-5; D might be TRBD1 or TRBD2, each matching 5 bases. Germline-derived CDR1 and CDR2 are SGHRS and YFSETQ. The CDR3 loop spans 13 amino acids. The V and J ends lost 8 bases and 2 bases respectively, with 13 bases between them. The chain's CDR3 is CASSKGPQETQYF. The CDR3 bases are TGCGCCAGTTCGAAGGGACCACAAGAGACCCAGTACTTC.

This chain links TRBV6-1 with TRBJ2-5; D call uncertain. Deletions cut 2 bases from V and 2 bases from J, with 15 bases between. This CDR3 has 16 residues. The V gene's germline CDR1 is MNHNS and CDR2 SASEGT. The CDR3 nucleotides read TGTGCCAGCAGTGAAAACGACGTCAACCCACAAGAGACCCAGTACTTC. Translation: CASSENDVNPQETQYF.